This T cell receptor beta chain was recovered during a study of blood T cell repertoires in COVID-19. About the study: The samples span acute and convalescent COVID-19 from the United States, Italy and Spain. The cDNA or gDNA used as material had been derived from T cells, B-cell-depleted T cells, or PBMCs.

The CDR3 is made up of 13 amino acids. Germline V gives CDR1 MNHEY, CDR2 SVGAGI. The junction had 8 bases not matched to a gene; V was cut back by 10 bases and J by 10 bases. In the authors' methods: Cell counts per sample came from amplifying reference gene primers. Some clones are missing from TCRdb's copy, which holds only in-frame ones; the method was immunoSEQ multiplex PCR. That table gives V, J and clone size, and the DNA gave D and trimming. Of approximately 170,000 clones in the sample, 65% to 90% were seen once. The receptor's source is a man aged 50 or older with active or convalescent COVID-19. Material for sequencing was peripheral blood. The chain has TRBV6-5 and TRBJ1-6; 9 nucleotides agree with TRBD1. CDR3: CATLGQGVSPLHF. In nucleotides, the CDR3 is TGTGCCACCCTGGGACAGGGTGTCTCACCCCTCCACTTT.